One sample yielded the 23 T cell receptor beta chains listed below, sequenced in a study of Ad26.COV2.S vaccination and SARS-CoV-2 variants. TCRdb keeps only in-frame clones here, not all; method: immunoSEQ multiplex PCR. The sample contains 350,000 to 550,000 clones, 80% to 90% of which appear only once. Treatment reported: over 15 received Ad26.COV2.S at low or high dose, single or two shots; about 5 received placebo; per-sample allocation not given. At day 63 after the first vaccine or placebo injection, samples were drawn. The sequencing used peripheral blood, collected in a trial of Ad26.COV2.S vaccine versus placebo. All receptors derive from a person between 18 and 59 years old who received the Ad26.COV2.S COVID-19 vaccine or a placebo.

The rearrangement joins TRBV7-2 to TRBJ1-3, with D tentatively TRBD1 (6 bases). The CDR3 totals 16 residues. The V end was cut by 0 bases, the J end by 0 bases, with 9 bases between. Germline CDR1 reads SGHTA; CDR2 reads FQGNSA. The CDR3 here is CASSLAGGGSGNTIYF. CDR3 in DNA: TGTGCCAGCAGCTTAGCAGGGGGGGGCTCTGGAAACACCATATATTTT. Full variable domain (outside the CDR3, taken from reference TRBV7-2 and TRBJ1-3): GAGVSQSPSNKVTEKGKDVELRCDPISGHTALYWYRQSLGQGLEFLIYFQGNSAPDKSGLPSDRFSAERTGGSVSTLTIQRTQQEDSAVYLCASSLAGGGSGNTIYFGEGSWLTVV.

The DNA for the CDR3 is TGTGCCATCAGTGAGTCGGGCCAAGGGATCACCGGGGAGCTGTTTTTT. Its protein is CAISESGQGITGELFF. The rearrangement uses TRBV10-3 and TRBJ2-2, with D unclear. Germline V gene sequence: CDR1 ENHRY, CDR2 SYGVKD. V shed 0 bases and J shed 4 bases, with 12 bases lying between them. CDR3 length: 16 amino acids.

The chain uses TRBV5-1 and TRBJ2-1, with 13 positions matching TRBD2. V lost 1 base to trimming and J lost 6 bases; unmatched junction nucleotides: 7. Germline CDR1 reads SGHRS; CDR2 reads YFSETQ. The CDR3 is 17 amino acids. The CDR3 sequence: CASSLRSGTSGTNEQFF. CDR3 sequence (DNA): TGCGCCAGCAGCTTGCGATCCGGGACTAGCGGGACCAATGAGCAGTTCTTC. The full variable domain, its missing parts supplied by reference TRBV5-1 and TRBJ2-1, is KAGVTQTPRYLIKTRGQQVTLSCSPISGHRSVSWYQQTPGQGLQFLFEYFSETQRNKGNFPGRFSGRQFSNSRSEMNVSTLELGDSALYLCASSLRSGTSGTNEQFFGPGTRLTVL.

The chain employs TRBV6-5 and TRBJ1-2; 7 bases align to TRBD1. V dropped 2 bases and J dropped 4; count of bases not matched to a gene: 7. The germline V gene has CDR1 MNHEY and CDR2 SVGAGI. The CDR3 has 15 residues. CDR3 residues: CASSYQGDTLYGYTF. CDR3 DNA sequence: TGTGCCAGCAGTTACCAGGGGGACACCCTCTATGGCTACACCTTC.

This chain uses TRBV6-5 with TRBJ1-2; no firm D call. Germline V lookup: CDR1 MNHEY, CDR2 SVGAGI. The germline V and J ends were trimmed by 5 bases and 0 bases, with 10 bases remaining between them. This CDR3 has 14 amino acids. The CDR3 region has the DNA TGTGCCAGCAGTCCGATGGGGACTAACTATGGCTACACCTTC. It specifies CASSPMGTNYGYTF.

The rearrangement uses TRBV5-1 and TRBJ2-1, with D possibly TRBD2 on 5 matching bases. CDR3 length: 15 residues. V lost 6 bases and J lost 0, with 13 bases in between. Per the germline V gene, CDR1 is SGHRS and CDR2 is YFSETQ. The CDR3 coding sequence is TGCGCCAGCACCCCACGAGGGAGCTCCTACAATGAGCAGTTCTTC. The encoded protein is CASTPRGSSYNEQFF.

This chain uses TRBV10-3 with TRBJ1-5; 8 bases fit TRBD1. The CDR3 consists of 13 residues. With V trimmed by 6 bases and J by 7 bases, 5 bases remained unmatched. Germline assignment: CDR1 ENHRY and CDR2 SYGVKD. As DNA, the CDR3 is TGTGCCATCAGGCAGGGGGCCGAACAGCCCCAGCATTTT. It translates to CAIRQGAEQPQHF.

J is TRBJ2-2 and V is TRBV5-1; TRBD1 aligns across 9 bases. The germline CDR1 and CDR2 sequences are SGHRS and YFSETQ. The CDR3 loop spans 14 amino acids. The V and J ends lost 9 bases and 7 bases, in that order; junction bases with no gene match: 10. CDR3 sequence: CATGTGGRGGELFF. CDR3 sequence (DNA): TGCGCCACGGGAACAGGGGGCAGAGGCGGGGAGCTGTTTTTT.

CDR3 protein: CASSQDAGGGRNQPQHF. CDR3 nucleotides: TGCGCCAGCAGCCAAGATGCCGGGGGCGGGCGGAATCAGCCCCAGCATTTT. V is TRBV4-3 and J is TRBJ1-5, with D possibly matching TRBD1 (6 bases). This CDR3 spans 17 amino acids. The V gene lost 0 bases and the J gene lost 4 bases, with 16 bases spanning the gap. CDR1 is LGHNA, CDR2 YSLEER, per germline.

The chain is built from TRBV7-9 and TRBJ1-1; D call uncertain. The V end lost 4 bases, the J end lost 5 bases, and 17 bases lay between the germline ends. The CDR3 totals 15 residues. Germline V gene sequence: CDR1 SEHNR, CDR2 FQNEAQ (reference sequence). The CDR3 DNA is TGTGCCAGCAGCTCCGGCAGCGTCAGAGGGACTGAAGCTTTCTTT. Its protein is CASSSGSVRGTEAFF.

The V call is TRBV5-1, the J call TRBJ2-7, with D possibly TRBD2 on 6 matching bases. V dropped 0 bases and J dropped 3 bases, with 10 bases sitting between them. The CDR3 sequence is 14 residues long. Germline assignment: CDR1 SGHRS and CDR2 YFSETQ. CDR3 in amino acids: CASSLGSGSYEQYV. As DNA, the CDR3 is TGCGCCAGCAGCTTGGGATCCGGGAGCTACGAGCAGTACGTC.

This clone has more than one count but fewer than ten. CDR3 residues: CATSKDTLGEQYV. The CDR3 nucleotides read TGTGCCACCAGCAAAGACACACTAGGAGAGCAGTACGTC. The chain is built from TRBV15 and TRBJ2-7, with a tentative D call TRBD2 (5 bases). V lost 4 bases to trimming and J lost 7 bases, with 14 bases between them. The CDR3 runs 13 residues. CDR1 and CDR2 from the germline V gene are LNHNV and YYDKDF (reference sequence).

This chain links TRBV7-6 with TRBJ1-5; D is ambiguous. V was cut by 3 bases and J by 3 bases, with 9 bases left in between. In germline, CDR1 is SGHVS, CDR2 FNYEAQ. The CDR3 consists of 14 residues. CDR3 protein: CASSLSGPNQPQHF. The CDR3 coding sequence is TGTGCCAGCAGCTTGTCGGGCCCCAATCAGCCCCAGCATTTT.

The chain links TRBV27 to TRBJ1-2; no definite D call. Germline assignment: CDR1 MNHEY and CDR2 SMNVEV (reference sequence). The CDR3 consists of 13 residues. The V and J ends lost 3 bases and 4 bases respectively, with 9 bases between them. The chain's CDR3 is CASSFTLGYGYTF. The CDR3 DNA is TGTGCCAGCAGTTTCACCCTGGGCTATGGCTACACCTTC.

The rearrangement links TRBV6-5 to TRBJ1-4, with 7 nucleotides matching TRBD1. The germline V gene has CDR1 MNHEY and CDR2 SVGAGI. The CDR3 has 16 residues. Trimming cost V 0 bases and J 8 bases; bases outside gene matches: 9. The chain's CDR3 is CASSYSTGQPDEKLFF. CDR3 bases: TGTGCCAGCAGTTACTCGACGGGACAGCCTGACGAAAAACTGTTTTTT.

The gene calls are TRBV5-4 and TRBJ1-1; D not resolved. The CDR3 is made up of 13 amino acids. Per the germline V gene, CDR1 is SGHNT and CDR2 is YYREEE (reference sequence). V was pared by 0 bases and J by 1 base, with 4 bases between. The CDR3 nucleotides are TGTGCCAGCAGCTTGGACTGGAACACTGAAGCTTTCTTT. Translating it yields CASSLDWNTEAFF.

The chain carries TRBV7-3 and TRBJ2-7; D unclear. CDR1 SGHTA and CDR2 FQGTGA come from the germline V gene. This CDR3 is 13 amino acids long. V shed 4 bases and J shed 0 bases, with 7 bases lying between them. This CDR3 is CASSSPFSYEQYV. CDR3 sequence (DNA): TGTGCCAGCAGCTCCCCCTTCTCCTACGAGCAGTACGTC.

The rearrangement uses TRBV5-4 and TRBJ2-1; 10 nucleotides line up with TRBD2. Looked up from germline, CDR1 is SGHNT and CDR2 is YYREEE (reference sequence). The length of the CDR3 is 15 residues. V gave up 2 bases and J gave up 2 bases; unmatched junction bases: 1. The chain's CDR3 is CASSLLAGPYNEQFF. CDR3 DNA: TGTGCCAGCAGCTTACTAGCGGGGCCCTACAATGAGCAGTTCTTC.

This rearrangement joins TRBV28 to TRBJ2-2; a possible D gene is TRBD2 (6 bases). This CDR3 spans 13 amino acids. Germline values: CDR1 MDHEN, CDR2 SYDVKM. Deletions cut 3 bases from V and 6 bases from J, with 8 bases between. The CDR3 here is CASSFRRAGELFF. The CDR3 DNA sequence: TGTGCCAGCAGTTTTCGGAGGGCCGGGGAGCTGTTTTTT.

V and J are TRBV7-6 and TRBJ2-3; D unclear. There are 13 residues in the CDR3. Germline V gives CDR1 SGHVS, CDR2 FNYEAQ. Trimming stripped 4 bases from V and 2 bases from J, with 7 bases between. The CDR3 is CASSSGHTDTQYF. In DNA form, the CDR3 reads TGTGCCAGCAGCTCGGGTCACACAGATACGCAGTATTTT.

The chain couples TRBV6-2 or TRBV6-3 to TRBJ1-2, with D uncertain. Germline V gives CDR1 MNHEY, CDR2 SVGEGT. The CDR3 runs 18 residues. Trimming pared 3 bases from V and 7 bases from J, leaving 27 bases between. Here the CDR3 DNA reads TGTGCCAGCAGTTATACCCCGGATCCTGCTACACGCCGGGGTGGCTACACCTTC. As protein: CASSYTPDPATRRGGYTF.

The gene calls are TRBV7-2 and TRBJ2-3; 10 nucleotides match TRBD2. V gave up 4 bases and J gave up 0 bases; unmatched junction bases: 10. The CDR3 extends over 18 amino acids. Germline-derived CDR1 and CDR2 are SGHTA and FQGNSA. The CDR3 here is CASSSQRIAGGSTDTQYF. The CDR3 coding sequence is TGTGCCAGCAGCTCCCAGAGAATAGCGGGGGGCAGCACAGATACGCAGTATTTT.

This rearrangement joins TRBV18 to TRBJ2-5; D gene uncertain. Trimming pared 6 bases from V and 2 bases from J, leaving 19 bases between. Germline CDR1 reads KGHSH; CDR2 reads LQKENI. The CDR3 extends over 16 amino acids. CDR3 sequence: CASSPSVLSFQETQYF. DNA of the CDR3: TGTGCCAGCTCCCCGTCAGTTCTCAGCTTTCAAGAGACCCAGTACTTC.